The 5 T cell receptor beta chains reported below all come from one sample, sequenced in a study of T cell responses to AZD1222 COVID-19 vaccine. Only in-frame clones appear in the TCRdb table, and some are missing; sequencing was by immunoSEQ multiplex PCR. The sample yields roughly 180,000 clones, roughly 93% seen once. Sequencing was performed on peripheral blood, taken 28 days after the second dose of the MenACWY control vaccine. Receptors originate from an adult who received the MenACWY meningococcal vaccine as a control.

This clone appeared once. At the DNA level, this CDR3 is encoded by other sequences in the same sample as well. This chain connects TRBV19 to TRBJ1-5; D is unclear. V shed 5 bases and J shed 2 bases, with 4 bases lying between them. This CDR3 has 12 residues. Germline V CDR1 and CDR2: LNHDA, SQIVND (reference sequence). CDR3 nucleotides: TGTGCCAGTAGTCCCCGCAATCAGCCCCAGCATTTT. It encodes CASSPRNQPQHF. Based on the CDR3 plus reference TRBV19 and TRBJ1-5, the full variable domain is DGGITQSPKYLFRKEGQNVTLSCEQNLNHDAMYWYRQDPGQGLRLIYYSQIVNDFQKGDIAEGYSVSREKKESFPLTVTSAQKNPTAFYLCASSPRNQPQHFGDGTRLSIL.

The chain has TRBV6-1 and TRBJ2-3; D possibly corresponds to TRBD1 (6 bases). V was cut by 0 bases and J by 3 bases, with 13 bases left in between. The CDR3 totals 16 residues. Germline CDR1 is MNHNS and CDR2 is SASEGT. CDR3 in amino acids: CASSEAYQGMTDTQYF. The CDR3 DNA is TGTGCCAGCAGTGAAGCATACCAGGGGATGACAGATACGCAGTATTTT.

The chain employs TRBV30 and TRBJ1-4; D is unresolved. Per the germline V gene, CDR1 is GTSNPN and CDR2 is SVGIG (reference sequence). The CDR3 is made up of 15 amino acids. Trimming pared 2 bases from V and 5 bases from J, leaving 15 bases between. CDR3 residues: CAWSSRTGINEKLFF. The CDR3 coding sequence is TGTGCCTGGAGTTCGAGGACCGGAATCAATGAAAAACTGTTTTTT.

The V gene is TRBV9, the J gene TRBJ1-2; D is undetermined. The V gene's germline CDR1 is SGDLS and CDR2 YYNGEE. CDR3 size: 15 residues. V lost 4 bases to trimming and J lost 0 bases, with 13 bases between them. The CDR3 reads CASSSRGGSNYGYTF. In DNA form, the CDR3 reads TGTGCCAGCAGCTCACGTGGAGGGTCTAACTATGGCTACACCTTC. Using reference TRBV9 and TRBJ1-2 for the parts outside the CDR3, the full variable domain is DSGVTQTPKHLITATGQRVTLRCSPRSGDLSVYWYQQSLDQGLQFLIQYYNGEERAKGNILERFSAQQFPDLHSELNLSSLELGDSALYFCASSSRGGSNYGYTFGSGTRLTVV.

DNA of the CDR3: TGTGCCAGCTCATCCGGGATTAATGAAAAACTGTTTTTT. Protein: CASSSGINEKLFF. This chain links TRBV18 with TRBJ1-4; unclear D gene. CDR1 is KGHSH, CDR2 LQKENI, per germline. CDR3 length: 13 residues. With 5 bases removed from V and 4 bases from J, the gap between germline ends came to 8 bases. Filled out from reference TRBV18 and TRBJ1-4, the complete variable domain reads NAGVMQNPRHLVRRRGQEARLRCSPMKGHSHVYWYRQLPEEGLKFMVYLQKENIIDESGMPKERFSAEFPKEGPSILRIQQVVRGDSAAYFCASSSGINEKLFFGSGTQLSVL.